This T cell receptor beta chain stems from a study of blood T cell repertoires in COVID-19. Data came from immunoSEQ multiplex PCR; TCRdb stores just in-frame clones and leaves some out. The table lists over 100,000 clones, roughly 89% of them singletons. The CDR3 is made up of 16 amino acids. CDR1 is LGHNA and CDR2 is YSLEER in the germline V gene. V lost 0 bases and J 0 bases, leaving 11 bases between the germline ends. V and J are TRBV4-3 and TRBJ1-1, with D hard to call. Sample: PBMCs or T cells enriched from blood (not recorded which). The sequence was collected from a woman aged 25 to 39 who had recovered from COVID-19. The CDR3 loop reads CASSQDGIGMNTEAFF. In DNA, the CDR3 is TGCGCCAGCAGCCAAGATGGGATCGGGATGAACACTGAAGCTTTCTTT.